The rows below give T cell receptor beta chains drawn from one sample of a study of T cells in localized non-small cell lung cancer. Repertoires were generated with immunoSEQ multiplex PCR, while TCRdb's copy carries only in-frame clones and drops some. The sample has about 40,000 clones, 65% to 90% seen once. The source was peripheral blood mononuclear cells, collected before any cancer treatment. These receptors were collected from a male donor at least 60 years old with stage II lung adenocarcinoma. Each CDR3 is given with its conserved first and last residue. D genes are given only for firm matches. A row's size may be missing; if present it is once, few, many or a size class.

cdr3_aa: CASSLQGGSYEQYF; cdr3_nt: TGTGCCAGCAGCCTCCAAGGGGGCTCCTACGAGCAGTACTTC; v_call: TRBV7-9; clone_size: few; j_call: TRBJ2-7; d_call: -
cdr3_aa: CASSSSGGSGEQFF; cdr3_nt: TGTGCCAGCAGTAGTTCCGGAGGGTCGGGTGAGCAGTTCTTC; v_call: TRBV6-4; clone_size: -; j_call: TRBJ2-1; d_call: -
cdr3_aa: CASKLGHYEQYF; cdr3_nt: TGTGCCAGCAAACTAGGGCACTACGAGCAGTACTTC; v_call: TRBV2; clone_size: -; j_call: TRBJ2-7; d_call: -
cdr3_aa: CASKRTSGRSVQLLNEQFF; cdr3_nt: TGTGCCAGTAAGCGGACTAGCGGGAGAAGTGTACAGCTGTTAAATGAGCAGTTCTTC; v_call: TRBV19; clone_size: -; j_call: TRBJ2-1; d_call: TRBD2
cdr3_aa: CAISESATSGTNEQFF; cdr3_nt: TGTGCCATCAGTGAGTCGGCGACTAGCGGGACCAATGAGCAGTTCTTC; v_call: TRBV10-3; clone_size: -; j_call: TRBJ2-1; d_call: TRBD2
cdr3_aa: CASSQGQGGYGYTF; cdr3_nt: TGCGCCAGCAGCCAAGGACAGGGCGGCTATGGCTACACCTTC; v_call: TRBV4-1; clone_size: once; j_call: TRBJ1-2; d_call: TRBD1
cdr3_aa: CASSLQGTNTEAFF; cdr3_nt: TGCGCCAGCAGCCTCCAGGGGACGAACACTGAAGCTTTCTTT; v_call: TRBV5-1; clone_size: few; j_call: TRBJ1-1; d_call: -
cdr3_aa: CASSPGGRVDEKLFF; cdr3_nt: TGTGCCAGCAGCCCTGGGGGCAGGGTAGATGAAAAACTGTTTTTT; v_call: TRBV5-4; clone_size: -; j_call: TRBJ1-4; d_call: -
cdr3_aa: CASSDPWTGWTEAFF; cdr3_nt: TGTGCCAGCAGTGATCCCTGGACAGGGTGGACTGAAGCTTTCTTT; v_call: TRBV6-1; clone_size: -; j_call: TRBJ1-1; d_call: TRBD1
cdr3_aa: CASSISWSNYGYTF; cdr3_nt: TGTGCCAGTAGTATCTCGTGGAGTAACTATGGCTACACCTTC; v_call: TRBV19; clone_size: -; j_call: TRBJ1-2; d_call: -
cdr3_aa: CASSFMSGTGGDTQYF; cdr3_nt: TGTGCCAGCAGCTTTATGTCCGGGACAGGGGGTGATACGCAGTATTTT; v_call: TRBV7-9; clone_size: -; j_call: TRBJ2-3; d_call: TRBD1
cdr3_aa: CSAPRQIEAFF; cdr3_nt: TGCAGTGCTCCACGACAGATTGAAGCTTTCTTT; v_call: TRBV20-1; clone_size: -; j_call: TRBJ1-1; d_call: -
cdr3_aa: CASSLLVNTEAFF; cdr3_nt: TGTGCCAGCAGCTTATTGGTCAACACTGAAGCTTTCTTT; v_call: TRBV7-3; clone_size: once; j_call: TRBJ1-1; d_call: -
cdr3_aa: CASAWGRVLNTEAFF; cdr3_nt: TGTGCTAGTGCCTGGGGAAGGGTGCTGAACACTGAAGCTTTCTTT; v_call: TRBV12-5; clone_size: -; j_call: TRBJ1-1; d_call: -
cdr3_aa: CASSYSRGDTEAFF; cdr3_nt: TGTGCCAGCAGTTACTCGAGGGGAGACACTGAAGCTTTCTTT; v_call: TRBV6-5; clone_size: -; j_call: TRBJ1-1; d_call: -
cdr3_aa: CASSLSGSVGELFF; cdr3_nt: TGTGCCAGCAGCTTAAGCGGGAGTGTCGGGGAGCTGTTTTTT; v_call: TRBV7-2; clone_size: -; j_call: TRBJ2-2; d_call: TRBD2
cdr3_aa: CAISASGRASVSYEQYF; cdr3_nt: TGTGCCATCTCAGCGAGCGGGAGGGCCAGCGTCTCCTACGAGCAGTACTTC; v_call: TRBV10-3; clone_size: -; j_call: TRBJ2-7; d_call: TRBD2
cdr3_aa: CASSLADRVYEQYF; cdr3_nt: TGTGCCAGCAGCTTGGCCGACAGGGTCTACGAGCAGTACTTC; v_call: TRBV5-8; clone_size: -; j_call: TRBJ2-7; d_call: TRBD1
cdr3_aa: CASSAGDSYEQYF; cdr3_nt: TGTGCCAGTAGTGCGGGAGATTCCTACGAGCAGTACTTC; v_call: TRBV19; clone_size: -; j_call: TRBJ2-7; d_call: TRBD2
cdr3_aa: CASSPRAMGNTEAFF; cdr3_nt: TGTGCCAGCAGCCCCCGAGCCATGGGGAACACTGAAGCTTTCTTT; v_call: TRBV6-5; clone_size: -; j_call: TRBJ1-1; d_call: -
cdr3_aa: CASRLAQASGHNEQFF; cdr3_nt: TGTGCAAGTCGCTTAGCGCAAGCGAGCGGGCACAATGAGCAGTTCTTC; v_call: TRBV12-2; clone_size: few; j_call: TRBJ2-1; d_call: -
cdr3_aa: CSVGREGGYTF; cdr3_nt: TGCAGCGTTGGGAGGGAGGGTGGCTACACCTTC; v_call: TRBV29-1; clone_size: few; j_call: TRBJ1-2; d_call: -
cdr3_aa: CASSPGVASYNEQFF; cdr3_nt: TGTGCCAGCAGTCCCGGGGTAGCCAGTTACAATGAGCAGTTCTTC; v_call: TRBV27; clone_size: -; j_call: TRBJ2-1; d_call: -
cdr3_aa: CASSVRGLKGNTIYF; cdr3_nt: TGTGCCAGCAGTGTCAGGGGGCTCAAAGGAAACACCATATATTTT; v_call: TRBV6-5; clone_size: -; j_call: TRBJ1-3; d_call: TRBD1
cdr3_aa: CASVGRQGGYTF; cdr3_nt: TGTGCCAGTGTGGGCAGGCAAGGTGGCTACACCTTC; v_call: TRBV19; clone_size: few; j_call: TRBJ1-2; d_call: -
cdr3_aa: CASSSVSGNTIYF; cdr3_nt: TGTGCCAGCAGCTCTGTCTCTGGAAACACCATATATTTT; v_call: TRBV5-4; clone_size: -; j_call: TRBJ1-3; d_call: -
cdr3_aa: CASSPDRPSNTEAFF; cdr3_nt: TGTGCCAGCAGCCCAGACAGACCTTCGAACACTGAAGCTTTCTTT; v_call: TRBV5-4; clone_size: -; j_call: TRBJ1-1; d_call: -
cdr3_aa: CASSQGFGQGGGEKLFF; cdr3_nt: TGTGCCAGCAGCCAGGGGTTCGGACAGGGAGGAGGTGAAAAACTGTTTTTT; v_call: TRBV4-2; clone_size: -; j_call: TRBJ1-4; d_call: TRBD1
cdr3_aa: CAISESGQTQETQYF; cdr3_nt: TGTGCCATCAGTGAGTCCGGACAGACCCAAGAGACCCAGTACTTC; v_call: TRBV10-3; clone_size: -; j_call: TRBJ2-5; d_call: -
cdr3_aa: CASSFGGRLRAGEQYF; cdr3_nt: TGTGCCAGCAGCTTCGGGGGGCGGTTGCGGGCCGGCGAGCAGTACTTC; v_call: TRBV5-6; clone_size: once; j_call: TRBJ2-7; d_call: -
cdr3_aa: CASSDGQGMSYGYTF; cdr3_nt: TGTGCCAGCAGCGACGGACAGGGAATGAGCTATGGCTACACCTTC; v_call: TRBV7-9; clone_size: few; j_call: TRBJ1-2; d_call: TRBD1
cdr3_aa: CASSLSGNSNQPQHF; cdr3_nt: TGTGCCAGCAGCTTATCGGGTAATAGCAATCAGCCCCAGCATTTT; v_call: TRBV7-2; clone_size: -; j_call: TRBJ1-5; d_call: -
cdr3_aa: CASSSTPNQPQHF; cdr3_nt: TGTGCCAGCAGTTCAACCCCCAATCAGCCCCAGCATTTT; v_call: TRBV7-9; clone_size: -; j_call: TRBJ1-5; d_call: -
cdr3_aa: CASSFGTRGELFF; cdr3_nt: TGTGCCAGCAGCTTTGGGACGCGCGGGGAGCTGTTTTTT; v_call: TRBV7-9; clone_size: -; j_call: TRBJ2-2; d_call: -
cdr3_aa: CASRGGGKDVTIYF; cdr3_nt: TGTGCCAGCAGGGGTGGCGGAAAGGACGTGACCATATATTTT; v_call: TRBV28; clone_size: once; j_call: TRBJ1-3; d_call: -
cdr3_aa: CASSPFEGNQPQHF; cdr3_nt: TGCGCCAGCAGCCCATTCGAGGGGAATCAGCCCCAGCATTTT; v_call: TRBV5-1; clone_size: -; j_call: TRBJ1-5; d_call: -
cdr3_aa: CASSLGGNSYNSPLHF; cdr3_nt: TGTGCCAGCAGTTTAGGGGGTAATTCCTATAATTCACCCCTCCACTTT; v_call: TRBV27; clone_size: -; j_call: TRBJ1-6; d_call: -
cdr3_aa: CASSPHRQVGTGELFF; cdr3_nt: TGTGCCAGCAGCCCCCACCGACAGGTCGGCACCGGGGAGCTGTTTTTT; v_call: TRBV7-3; clone_size: -; j_call: TRBJ2-2; d_call: -
cdr3_aa: CASRGVGRSEAFF; cdr3_nt: TGTGCCAGCAGAGGGGTAGGGCGGAGTGAAGCTTTCTTT; v_call: TRBV2; clone_size: -; j_call: TRBJ1-1; d_call: -
cdr3_aa: CASSRGGEQYF; cdr3_nt: TGTGCCAGCAGTAGAGGTGGTGAGCAGTATTTT; v_call: TRBV6-1; clone_size: -; j_call: TRBJ2-3; d_call: -
cdr3_aa: CASGTGVEETQYF; cdr3_nt: TGTGCTAGTGGGACAGGGGTCGAAGAGACCCAGTACTTC; v_call: TRBV12-5; clone_size: -; j_call: TRBJ2-5; d_call: TRBD1
cdr3_aa: CASSQDTERLYNSPLHF; cdr3_nt: TGCGCCAGCAGCCAAGACACGGAAAGACTCTATAATTCACCCCTCCACTTT; v_call: TRBV4-1; clone_size: few; j_call: TRBJ1-6; d_call: -
cdr3_aa: CASSDAAYSYEQYF; cdr3_nt: TGTGCCAGCAGTGATGCCGCCTACTCCTACGAGCAGTACTTC; v_call: TRBV6-1; clone_size: -; j_call: TRBJ2-7; d_call: -
cdr3_aa: CASSQDDHSGMNTEAFF; cdr3_nt: TGCGCCAGCAGCCAAGATGATCATAGCGGGATGAACACTGAAGCTTTCTTT; v_call: TRBV4-3; clone_size: -; j_call: TRBJ1-1; d_call: -
cdr3_aa: CASSPANREGNTIYF; cdr3_nt: TGTGCCAGCAGCCCGGCGAACAGGGAGGGGAACACCATATATTTT; v_call: TRBV6-5; clone_size: -; j_call: TRBJ1-3; d_call: -
cdr3_aa: CASRRDSEDYGYTF; cdr3_nt: TGTGCCAGCAGAAGGGACAGCGAAGACTATGGCTACACCTTC; v_call: TRBV6-6; clone_size: few; j_call: TRBJ1-2; d_call: TRBD1
cdr3_aa: CASSLEGTGPEKLFF; cdr3_nt: TGCGCCAGCAGCTTGGAGGGGACAGGGCCCGAAAAACTGTTTTTT; v_call: TRBV5-1; clone_size: -; j_call: TRBJ1-4; d_call: TRBD1
cdr3_aa: CATSRAGFNTEAFF; cdr3_nt: TGTGCCACCAGCAGAGCCGGTTTTAACACTGAAGCTTTCTTT; v_call: TRBV15; clone_size: few; j_call: TRBJ1-1; d_call: -
cdr3_aa: CASGTGGNQPQHF; cdr3_nt: TGTGCCAGCGGGACGGGGGGGAATCAGCCCCAGCATTTT; v_call: TRBV7-9; clone_size: -; j_call: TRBJ1-5; d_call: -
cdr3_aa: CASSLIGKTQYF; cdr3_nt: TGTGCCAGCAGTTTAATAGGGAAGACCCAGTACTTC; v_call: TRBV28; clone_size: -; j_call: TRBJ2-5; d_call: -
cdr3_aa: CASSLQGESGNTIYF; cdr3_nt: TGTGCCAGCAGCTTGCAGGGAGAGTCTGGAAACACCATATATTTT; v_call: TRBV5-5; clone_size: -; j_call: TRBJ1-3; d_call: -
cdr3_aa: CASSLAGGWNEQFF; cdr3_nt: TGTGCCAGCAGCTTGGCGGGGGGATGGAATGAGCAGTTCTTC; v_call: TRBV7-9; clone_size: -; j_call: TRBJ2-1; d_call: TRBD2
cdr3_aa: CASKSAGSTGELFF; cdr3_nt: TGTGCCAGCAAGTCGGCGGGCTCCACCGGGGAGCTGTTTTTT; v_call: TRBV27; clone_size: -; j_call: TRBJ2-2; d_call: -